This T cell receptor beta chain was identified in a study of siplizumab effects on memory and regulatory T cells. This clone came up once. Profiled with immunoSEQ multiplex PCR; TCRdb holds only in-frame clones, not every one. The sample comprises some 63,000 clones, roughly 96% of which are singletons, and around 0.086% rests with the top ten. This TCR was sampled from a human donor in good health. Specimen: naive CD8+ T cells sorted from blood.

The CDR3 spells CASSQEFKTQYF. The CDR3 DNA reads as TGCGCCAGCAGCCAAGAGTTCAAGACCCAGTACTTC. This chain connects TRBV4-1 to TRBJ2-5, with no clear D. V was cut by 0 bases and J by 6 bases, with 5 bases left in between. Germline CDR1 reads MGHRA; CDR2 reads YSYEKL. The CDR3 has 12 amino acids.